This T cell receptor (beta chain) was recovered during a study of vaccination effects on CD4 cells after COVID-19. Regarding the study as a whole: Only 1 of 255 vaccine-induced clones from healthy vaccinees cross-reacted with common cold coronaviruses.

Antigen-specific CD4+ T cell clonotypes were called by their expansion after viral peptide-pool culture in ViraFEST. Following a roughly 9-day culture, CD4+ T cells were purified. Prior SARS-CoV-2 infection was absent in the vaccine recipients, as shown by negative nucleocapsid antibodies. Both day 3 and day 7 saw half the medium replaced with IL-2 medium. Germline CDR1 reads SGHDT; CDR2 reads YYEEEE. V gave up 4 bases and J gave up 9 bases; unmatched junction bases: 10. The CDR3 runs 15 residues. The data were produced by immunoSEQ multiplex PCR, yet TCRdb's version contains in-frame clones alone and is incomplete. Of about 65,000 clones listed, around 77% were seen once; the top ten hold around 2.7%. In regard to this clone: As yet, its antigen is unknown.

The gene calls are TRBV5-6 and TRBJ1-6; 7 bases are shared with TRBD1. The sequence came from a human donor who received a COVID-19 vaccine. Source: CD4+ T cells from PBMCs cultured with HCoV-NL63 spike peptides, taken before COVID-19 vaccination. As DNA, the CDR3 is TGTGCCAGCAGCCTAAGGGACAGAGACTCTTCACCCCTCCACTTT. This gives the protein CASSLRDRDSSPLHF. Complete variable domain (other parts from reference TRBV5-6 and TRBJ1-6): DAGVTQSPTHLIKTRGQQVTLRCSPKSGHDTVSWYQQALGQGPQFIFQYYEEEERQRGNFPDRFSGHQFPNYSSELNVNALLLGDSALYLCASSLRDRDSSPLHFGNGTRLTVT.